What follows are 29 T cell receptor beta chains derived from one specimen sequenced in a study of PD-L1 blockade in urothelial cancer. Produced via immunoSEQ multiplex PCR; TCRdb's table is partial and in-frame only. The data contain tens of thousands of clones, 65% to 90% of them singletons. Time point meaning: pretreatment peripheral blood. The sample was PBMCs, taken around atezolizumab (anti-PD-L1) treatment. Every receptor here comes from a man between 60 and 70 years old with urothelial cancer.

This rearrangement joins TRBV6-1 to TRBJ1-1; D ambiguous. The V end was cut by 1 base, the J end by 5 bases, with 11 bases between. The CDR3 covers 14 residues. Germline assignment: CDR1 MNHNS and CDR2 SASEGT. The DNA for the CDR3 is TGTGCCAGCAGTGAAGACCCCATGAGTACTGAAGCTTTCTTT. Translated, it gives CASSEDPMSTEAFF.

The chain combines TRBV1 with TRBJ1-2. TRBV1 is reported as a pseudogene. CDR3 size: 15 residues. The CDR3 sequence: CTSSLRAFPGYGYTF. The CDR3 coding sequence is TGCACCAGCAGCCTCCGGGCCTTCCCGGGGTATGGCTACACCTTC.

The CDR3 sequence is CASSFLSGGETQYF. For the CDR3, the DNA is TGCGCCAGCAGCTTTTTGTCCGGCGGAGAGACCCAGTACTTC. The chain is built from TRBV5-1 and TRBJ2-5; no clear D. Germline CDR1 is SGHRS and CDR2 is YFSETQ. Between the trimmed V and J ends, which lost 2 bases and 4 bases, there was a span of 12 bases. There are 14 residues in the CDR3.

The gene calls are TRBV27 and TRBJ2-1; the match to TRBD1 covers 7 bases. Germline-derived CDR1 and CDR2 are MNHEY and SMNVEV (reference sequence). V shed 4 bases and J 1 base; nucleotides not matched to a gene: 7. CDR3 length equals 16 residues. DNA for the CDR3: TGTGCCAGCAGTTCCATGACAGGGTCGTCCTACAATGAGCAGTTCTTC. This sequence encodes CASSSMTGSSYNEQFF.

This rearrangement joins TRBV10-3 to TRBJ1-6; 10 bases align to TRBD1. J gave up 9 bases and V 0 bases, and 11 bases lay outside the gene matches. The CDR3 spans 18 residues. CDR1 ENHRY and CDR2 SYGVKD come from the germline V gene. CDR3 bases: TGTGCCATCAGTGAGTCGATTGTTATCAGGACAGGGGGTTCACCCCTCCACTTT. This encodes CAISESIVIRTGGSPLHF.

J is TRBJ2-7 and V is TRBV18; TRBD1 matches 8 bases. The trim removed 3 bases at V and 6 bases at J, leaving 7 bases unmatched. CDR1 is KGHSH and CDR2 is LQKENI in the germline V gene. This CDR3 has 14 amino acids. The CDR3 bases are TGTGCCAGCTCACCCCGAACGACAGGGGCCGAGCAGTACTTC. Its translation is CASSPRTTGAEQYF.

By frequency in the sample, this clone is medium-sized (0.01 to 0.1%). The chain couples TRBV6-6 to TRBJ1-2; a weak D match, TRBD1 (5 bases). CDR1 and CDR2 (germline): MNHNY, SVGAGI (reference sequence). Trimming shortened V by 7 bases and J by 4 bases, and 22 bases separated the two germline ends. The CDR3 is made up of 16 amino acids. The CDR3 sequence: CASIGGDGASFYGYTF. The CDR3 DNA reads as TGTGCCAGCATTGGGGGGGATGGGGCATCCTTCTATGGCTACACCTTC.

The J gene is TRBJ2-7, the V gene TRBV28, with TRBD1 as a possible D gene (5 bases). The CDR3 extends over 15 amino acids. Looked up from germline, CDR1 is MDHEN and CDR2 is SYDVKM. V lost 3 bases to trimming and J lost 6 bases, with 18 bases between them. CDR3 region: CASSFPERGRSEQYF. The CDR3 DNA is TGTGCCAGCAGTTTCCCCGAAAGGGGTCGGAGCGAGCAGTACTTC.

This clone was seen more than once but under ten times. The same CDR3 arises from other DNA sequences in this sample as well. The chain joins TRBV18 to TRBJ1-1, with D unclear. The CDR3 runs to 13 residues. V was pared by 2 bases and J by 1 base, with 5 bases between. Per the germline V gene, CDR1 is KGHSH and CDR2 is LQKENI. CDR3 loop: CASSPGQNTEAFF. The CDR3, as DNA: TGTGCCAGCTCACCAGGCCAGAACACTGAAGCTTTCTTT.

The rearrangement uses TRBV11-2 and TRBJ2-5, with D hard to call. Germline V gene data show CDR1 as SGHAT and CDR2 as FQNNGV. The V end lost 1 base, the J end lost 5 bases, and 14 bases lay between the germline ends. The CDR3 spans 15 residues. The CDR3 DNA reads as TGTGCCAGCAGCTTAGTCGGCGGATCAACGGAGACCCAGTACTTC. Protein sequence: CASSLVGGSTETQYF. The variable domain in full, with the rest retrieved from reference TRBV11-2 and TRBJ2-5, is EAGVAQSPRYKIIEKRQSVAFWCNPISGHATLYWYQQILGQGPKLLIQFQNNGVVDDSQLPKDRFSAERLKGVDSTLKIQPAKLEDSAVYLCASSLVGGSTETQYFGPGTRLLVL.

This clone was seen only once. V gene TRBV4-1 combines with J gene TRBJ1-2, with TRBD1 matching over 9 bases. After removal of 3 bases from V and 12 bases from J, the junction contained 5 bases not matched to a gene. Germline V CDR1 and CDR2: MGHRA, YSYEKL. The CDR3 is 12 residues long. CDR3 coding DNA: TGCGCCAGCAGCCATTACAGGGGGCCCAACACCTTC. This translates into CASSHYRGPNTF.

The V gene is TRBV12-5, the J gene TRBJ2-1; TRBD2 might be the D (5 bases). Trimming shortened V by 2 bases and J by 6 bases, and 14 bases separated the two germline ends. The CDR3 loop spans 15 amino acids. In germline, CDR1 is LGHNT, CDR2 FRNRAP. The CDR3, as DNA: TGTGCTAGTGGTTTGATGACATCTGGGAGCAATGAGCAGTTCTTC. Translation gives CASGLMTSGSNEQFF.

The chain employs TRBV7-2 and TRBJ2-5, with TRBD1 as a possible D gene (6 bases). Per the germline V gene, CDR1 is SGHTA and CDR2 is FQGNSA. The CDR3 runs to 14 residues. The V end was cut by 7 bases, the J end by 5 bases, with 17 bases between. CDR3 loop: CASTSSPGVETQYF. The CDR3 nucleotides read TGTGCCAGCACATCATCCCCAGGGGTGGAGACCCAGTACTTC.

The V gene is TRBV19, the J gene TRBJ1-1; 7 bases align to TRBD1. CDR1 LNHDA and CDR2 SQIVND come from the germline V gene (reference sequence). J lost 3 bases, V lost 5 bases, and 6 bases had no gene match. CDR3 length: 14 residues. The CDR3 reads CASSRKGADTEAFF. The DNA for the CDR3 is TGTGCCAGTAGTCGAAAGGGGGCGGACACTGAAGCTTTCTTT.

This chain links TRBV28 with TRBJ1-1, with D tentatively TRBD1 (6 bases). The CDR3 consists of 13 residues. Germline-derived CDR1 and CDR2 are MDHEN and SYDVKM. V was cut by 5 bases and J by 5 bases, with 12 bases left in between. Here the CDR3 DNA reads TGTGCCAGCAGTACAGGGATGGGGACTGAAGCTTTCTTT. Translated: CASSTGMGTEAFF. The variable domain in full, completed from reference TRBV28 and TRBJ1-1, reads DVKVTQSSRYLVKRTGEKVFLECVQDMDHENMFWYRQDPGLGLRLIYFSYDVKMKEKGDIPEGYSVSREKKERFSLILESASTNQTSMYLCASSTGMGTEAFFGQGTRLTVV.

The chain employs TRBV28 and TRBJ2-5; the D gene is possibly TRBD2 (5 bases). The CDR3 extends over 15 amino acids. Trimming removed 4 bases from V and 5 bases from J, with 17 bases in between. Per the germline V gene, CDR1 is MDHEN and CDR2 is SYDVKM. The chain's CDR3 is CASSYGSSKWETQYF. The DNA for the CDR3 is TGTGCCAGCAGTTATGGGTCTAGCAAATGGGAGACCCAGTACTTC.

The CDR3, as DNA: TGTGCCAGCAGTCGAGGAAGCGGGGAGCTGTTTTTT. Protein: CASSRGSGELFF. The chain carries TRBV25-1 and TRBJ2-2; D unresolved. V gave up 5 bases and J gave up 7 bases, with 8 bases separating them. Per germline, CDR1 MGHDK and CDR2 SYGVNS. This CDR3 is built from 12 residues.

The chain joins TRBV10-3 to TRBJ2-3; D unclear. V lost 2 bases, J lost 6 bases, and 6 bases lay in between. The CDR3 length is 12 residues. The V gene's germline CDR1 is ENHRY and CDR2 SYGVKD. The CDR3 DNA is TGTGCCATCAGTGAGATATTCGATACGCAGTATTTT. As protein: CAISEIFDTQYF.

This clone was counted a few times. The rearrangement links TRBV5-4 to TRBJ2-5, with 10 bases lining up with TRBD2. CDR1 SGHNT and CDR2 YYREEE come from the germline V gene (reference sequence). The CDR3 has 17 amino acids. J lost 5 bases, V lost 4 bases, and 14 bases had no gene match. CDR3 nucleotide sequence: TGTGCCAGCAGCCCAACTAGCGGGGTCGGCTTAGGGGAGACCCAGTACTTC. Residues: CASSPTSGVGLGETQYF.

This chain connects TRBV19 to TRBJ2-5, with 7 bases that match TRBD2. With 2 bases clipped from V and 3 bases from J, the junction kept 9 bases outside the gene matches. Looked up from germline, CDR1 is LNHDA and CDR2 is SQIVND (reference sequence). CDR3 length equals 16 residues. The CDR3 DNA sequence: TGTGCCAGTAGTATAAGTGGTAGCGGGTACGAAGAGACCCAGTACTTC. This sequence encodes CASSISGSGYEETQYF.

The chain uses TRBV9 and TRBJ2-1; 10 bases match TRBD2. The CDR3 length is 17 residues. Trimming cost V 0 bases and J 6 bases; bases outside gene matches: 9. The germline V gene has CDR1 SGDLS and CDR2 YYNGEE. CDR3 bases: TGTGCCAGCAGCGTAGCTTCTAGGAGCGGGGGGGCCAATGAGCAGTTCTTC. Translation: CASSVASRSGGANEQFF.

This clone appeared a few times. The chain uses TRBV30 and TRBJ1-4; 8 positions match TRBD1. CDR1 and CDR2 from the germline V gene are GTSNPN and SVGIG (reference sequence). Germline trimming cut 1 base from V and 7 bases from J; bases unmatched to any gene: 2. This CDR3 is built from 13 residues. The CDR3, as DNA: TGTGCCTGGAGTGCTACAGGGGGTGAAAAACTGTTTTTT. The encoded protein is CAWSATGGEKLFF.

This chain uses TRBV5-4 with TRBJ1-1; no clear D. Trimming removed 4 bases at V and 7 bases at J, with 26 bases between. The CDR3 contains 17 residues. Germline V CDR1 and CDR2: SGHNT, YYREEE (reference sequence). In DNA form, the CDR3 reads TGTGCCAGCAGCCCCTCACCTTACCGTCCGCGAGGAAATGAAGCTTTCTTT. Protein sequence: CASSPSPYRPRGNEAFF.

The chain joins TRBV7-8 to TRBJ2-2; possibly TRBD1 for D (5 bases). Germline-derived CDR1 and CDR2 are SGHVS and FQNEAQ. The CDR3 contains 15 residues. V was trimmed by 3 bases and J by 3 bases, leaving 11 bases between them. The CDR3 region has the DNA TGTGCCAGCAGCTTCCAGGGATTGTACACCGGGGAGCTGTTTTTT. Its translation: CASSFQGLYTGELFF.

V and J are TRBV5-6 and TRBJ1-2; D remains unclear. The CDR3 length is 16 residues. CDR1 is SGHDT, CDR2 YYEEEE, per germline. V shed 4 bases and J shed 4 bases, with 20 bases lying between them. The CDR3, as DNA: TGTGCCAGCAGCGATACTGGGTCCGGAGACCGCTATGGCTACACCTTC. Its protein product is CASSDTGSGDRYGYTF.

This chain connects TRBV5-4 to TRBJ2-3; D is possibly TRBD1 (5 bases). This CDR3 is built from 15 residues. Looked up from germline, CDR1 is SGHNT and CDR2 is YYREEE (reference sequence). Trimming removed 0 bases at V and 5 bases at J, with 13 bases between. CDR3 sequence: CASSLVGREGDTQYF. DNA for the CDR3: TGTGCCAGCAGCTTGGTGGGCAGGGAAGGAGATACGCAGTATTTT.

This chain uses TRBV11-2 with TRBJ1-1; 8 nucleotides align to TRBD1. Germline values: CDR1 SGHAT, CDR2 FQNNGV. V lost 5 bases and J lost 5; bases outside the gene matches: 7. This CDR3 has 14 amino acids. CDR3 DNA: TGTGCCAGCAGCCGTCGACAGGGGAATACTGAAGCTTTCTTT. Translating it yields CASSRRQGNTEAFF.

CDR3 bases: TGTGCCAGCTCACCCCCTGGAGGGGAACACACAGATACGCAGTATTTT. Amino acid sequence: CASSPPGGEHTDTQYF. The chain couples TRBV18 to TRBJ2-3, with D maybe TRBD2 (6 bases). The V end lost 3 bases, the J end lost 2 bases, and 15 bases lay between the germline ends. Germline CDR1 KGHSH, CDR2 LQKENI. This CDR3 is built from 16 residues.

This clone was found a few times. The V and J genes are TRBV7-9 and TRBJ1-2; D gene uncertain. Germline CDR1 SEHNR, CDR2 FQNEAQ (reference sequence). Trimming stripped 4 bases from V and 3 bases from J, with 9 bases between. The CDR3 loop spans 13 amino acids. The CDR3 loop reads CASSSDFYYGYTF. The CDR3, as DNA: TGTGCCAGCAGCTCGGACTTTTACTATGGCTACACCTTC.